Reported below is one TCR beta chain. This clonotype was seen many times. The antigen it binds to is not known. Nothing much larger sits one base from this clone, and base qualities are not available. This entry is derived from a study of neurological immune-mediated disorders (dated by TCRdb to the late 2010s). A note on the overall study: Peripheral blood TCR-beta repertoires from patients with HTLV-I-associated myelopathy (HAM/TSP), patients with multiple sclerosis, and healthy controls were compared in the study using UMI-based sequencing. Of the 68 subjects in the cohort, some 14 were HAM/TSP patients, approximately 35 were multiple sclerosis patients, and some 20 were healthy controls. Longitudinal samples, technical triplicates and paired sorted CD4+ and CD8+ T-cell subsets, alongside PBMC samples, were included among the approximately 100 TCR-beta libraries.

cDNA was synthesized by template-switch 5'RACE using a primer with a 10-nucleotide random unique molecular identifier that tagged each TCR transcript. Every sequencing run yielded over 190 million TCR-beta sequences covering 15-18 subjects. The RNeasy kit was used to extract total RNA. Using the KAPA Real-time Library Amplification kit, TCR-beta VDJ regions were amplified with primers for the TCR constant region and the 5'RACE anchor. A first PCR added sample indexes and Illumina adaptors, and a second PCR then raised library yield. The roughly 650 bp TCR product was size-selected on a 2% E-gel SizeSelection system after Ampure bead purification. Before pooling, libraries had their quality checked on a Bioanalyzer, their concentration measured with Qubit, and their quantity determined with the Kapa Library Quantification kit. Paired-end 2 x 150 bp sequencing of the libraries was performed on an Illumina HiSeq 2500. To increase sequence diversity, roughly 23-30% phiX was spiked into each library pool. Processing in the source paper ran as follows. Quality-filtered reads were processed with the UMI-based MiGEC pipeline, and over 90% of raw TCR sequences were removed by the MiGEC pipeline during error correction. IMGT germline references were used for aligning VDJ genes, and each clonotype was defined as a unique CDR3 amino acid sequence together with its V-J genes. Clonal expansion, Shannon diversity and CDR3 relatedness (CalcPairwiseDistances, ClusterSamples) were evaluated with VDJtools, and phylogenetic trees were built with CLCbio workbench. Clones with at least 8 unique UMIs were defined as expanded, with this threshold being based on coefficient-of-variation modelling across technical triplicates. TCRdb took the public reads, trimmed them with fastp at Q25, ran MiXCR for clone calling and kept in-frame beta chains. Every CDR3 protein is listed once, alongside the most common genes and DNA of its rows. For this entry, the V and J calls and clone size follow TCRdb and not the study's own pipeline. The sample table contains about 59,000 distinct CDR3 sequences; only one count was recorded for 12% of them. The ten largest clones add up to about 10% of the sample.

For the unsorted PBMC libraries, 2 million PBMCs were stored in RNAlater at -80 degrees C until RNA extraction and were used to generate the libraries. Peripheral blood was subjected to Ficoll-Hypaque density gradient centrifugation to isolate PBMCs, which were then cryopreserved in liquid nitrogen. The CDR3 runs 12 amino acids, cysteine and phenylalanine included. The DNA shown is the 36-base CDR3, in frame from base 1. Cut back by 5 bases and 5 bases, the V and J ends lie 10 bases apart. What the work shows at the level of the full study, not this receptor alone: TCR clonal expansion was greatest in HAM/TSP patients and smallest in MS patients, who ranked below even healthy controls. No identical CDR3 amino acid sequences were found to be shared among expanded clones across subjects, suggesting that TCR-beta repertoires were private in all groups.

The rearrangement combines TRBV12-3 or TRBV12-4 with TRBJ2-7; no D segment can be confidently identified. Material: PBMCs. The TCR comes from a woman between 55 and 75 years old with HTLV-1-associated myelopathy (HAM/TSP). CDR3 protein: CASSPPNDEQYF. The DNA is TGTGCCAGCAGTCCCCCAAATGACGAGCAGTACTTC.